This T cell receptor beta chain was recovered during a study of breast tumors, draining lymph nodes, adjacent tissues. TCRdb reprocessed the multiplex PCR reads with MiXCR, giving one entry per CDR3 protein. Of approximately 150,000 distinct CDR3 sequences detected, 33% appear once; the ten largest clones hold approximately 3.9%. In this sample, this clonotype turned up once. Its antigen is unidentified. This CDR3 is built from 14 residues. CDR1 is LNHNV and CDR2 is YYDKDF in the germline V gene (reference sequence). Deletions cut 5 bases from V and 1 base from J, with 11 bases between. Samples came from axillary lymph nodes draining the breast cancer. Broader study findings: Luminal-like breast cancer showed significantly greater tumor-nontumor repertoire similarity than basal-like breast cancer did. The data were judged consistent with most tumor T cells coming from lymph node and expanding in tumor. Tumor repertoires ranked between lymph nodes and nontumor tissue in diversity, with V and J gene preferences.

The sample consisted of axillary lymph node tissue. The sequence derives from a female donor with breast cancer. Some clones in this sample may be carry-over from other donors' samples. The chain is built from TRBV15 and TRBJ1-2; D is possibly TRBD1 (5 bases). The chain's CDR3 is CATSGQRGNYGYTF. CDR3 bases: TGTGCCACCAGCGGGCAAAGGGGTAACTATGGCTACACCTTC.